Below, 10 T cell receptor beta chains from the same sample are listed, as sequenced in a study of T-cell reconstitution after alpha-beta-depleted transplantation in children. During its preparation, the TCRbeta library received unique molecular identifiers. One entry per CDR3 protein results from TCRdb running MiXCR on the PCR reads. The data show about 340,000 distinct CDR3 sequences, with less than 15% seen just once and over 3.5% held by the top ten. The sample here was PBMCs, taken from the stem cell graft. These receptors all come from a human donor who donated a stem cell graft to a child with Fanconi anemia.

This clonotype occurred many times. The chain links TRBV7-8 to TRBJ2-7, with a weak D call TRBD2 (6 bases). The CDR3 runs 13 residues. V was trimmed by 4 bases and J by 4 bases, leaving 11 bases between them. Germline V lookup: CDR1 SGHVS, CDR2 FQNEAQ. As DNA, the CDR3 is TGTGCCAGCAGCTGGGGGGTAGGGTACGAGCAGTACGTC. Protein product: CASSWGVGYEQYV.

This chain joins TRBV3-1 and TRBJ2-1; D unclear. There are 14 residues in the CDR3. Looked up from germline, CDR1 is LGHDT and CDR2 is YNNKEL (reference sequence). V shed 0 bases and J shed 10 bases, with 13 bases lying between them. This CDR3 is CASSQDRKSAEQFF. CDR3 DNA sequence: TGTGCCAGCAGCCAAGATAGGAAGTCTGCGGAGCAGTTCTTC.

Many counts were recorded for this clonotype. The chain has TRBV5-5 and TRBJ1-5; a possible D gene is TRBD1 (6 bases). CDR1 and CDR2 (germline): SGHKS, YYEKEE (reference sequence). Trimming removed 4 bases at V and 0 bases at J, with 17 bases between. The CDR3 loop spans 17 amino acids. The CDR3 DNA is TGTGCCAGCAGCAATGTACAGGGAGATTATAGCAATCAGCCCCAGCATTTT. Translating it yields CASSNVQGDYSNQPQHF.

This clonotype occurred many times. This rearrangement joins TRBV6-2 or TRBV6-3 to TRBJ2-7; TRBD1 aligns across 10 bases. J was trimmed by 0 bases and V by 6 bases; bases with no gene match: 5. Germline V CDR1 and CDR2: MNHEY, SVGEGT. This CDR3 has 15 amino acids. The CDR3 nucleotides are TGTGCCAGCAGATCCCGGACAGGGGGCTCCTACGAGCAGTACTTC. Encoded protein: CASRSRTGGSYEQYF.

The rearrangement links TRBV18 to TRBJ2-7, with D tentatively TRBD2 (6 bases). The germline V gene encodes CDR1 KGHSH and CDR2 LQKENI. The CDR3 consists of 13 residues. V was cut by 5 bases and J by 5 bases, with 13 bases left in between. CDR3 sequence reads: CASSTGGYHEQYF. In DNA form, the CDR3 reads TGTGCCAGCTCAACCGGAGGGTACCACGAGCAGTACTTC.

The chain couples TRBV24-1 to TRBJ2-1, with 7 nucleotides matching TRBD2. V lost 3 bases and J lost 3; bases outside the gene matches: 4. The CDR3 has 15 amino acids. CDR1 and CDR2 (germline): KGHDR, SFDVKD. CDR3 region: CATSDVGGDYNEQFF. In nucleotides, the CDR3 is TGTGCCACCAGTGATGTGGGGGGGGACTACAATGAGCAGTTCTTC.

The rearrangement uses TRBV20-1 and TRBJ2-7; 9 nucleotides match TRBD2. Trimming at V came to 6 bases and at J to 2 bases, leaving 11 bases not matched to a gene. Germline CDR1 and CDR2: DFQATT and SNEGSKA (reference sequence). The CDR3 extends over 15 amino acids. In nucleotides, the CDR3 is TGCAGTGCCGGAGGACAGCGGGGGGCAACCTACGAGCAGTACTTC. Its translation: CSAGGQRGATYEQYF.

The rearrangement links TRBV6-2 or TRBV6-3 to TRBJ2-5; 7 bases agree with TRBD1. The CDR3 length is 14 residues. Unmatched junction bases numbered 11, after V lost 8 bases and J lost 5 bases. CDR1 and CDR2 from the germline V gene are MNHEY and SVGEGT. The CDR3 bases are TGTGCCAGCGGGGACAGCCGCCGGTGGGAGACCCAGTACTTC. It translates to CASGDSRRWETQYF.

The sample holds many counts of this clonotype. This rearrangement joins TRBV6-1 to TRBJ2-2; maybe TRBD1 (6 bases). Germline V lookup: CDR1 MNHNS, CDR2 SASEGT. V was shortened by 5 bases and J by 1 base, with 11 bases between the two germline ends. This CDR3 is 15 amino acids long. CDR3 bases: TGTGCCAGCAGTACGGGGACACAGAACACCGGGGAGCTGTTTTTT. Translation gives CASSTGTQNTGELFF.

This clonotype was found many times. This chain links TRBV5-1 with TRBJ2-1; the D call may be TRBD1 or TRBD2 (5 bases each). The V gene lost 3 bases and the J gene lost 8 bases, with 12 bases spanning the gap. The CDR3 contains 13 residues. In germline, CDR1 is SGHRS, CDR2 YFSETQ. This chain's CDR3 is CASSWGPDDEQFF. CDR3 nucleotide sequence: TGCGCCAGCAGCTGGGGACCGGACGATGAGCAGTTCTTC.